These 18 T cell receptor beta chains came from one sample sequenced in a study of T cells expressing NK-cell markers. TCRdb reanalyzed the 5' RACE reads, giving one entry per CDR3 protein sequence and no DNA. The sample table includes roughly 3,100 distinct CDR3 sequences. Sequenced material: blood T cells: a sorted CD56 or NKG2C T cell subset, CD4+ or CD8+ T cells, or bulk PBMC T cells (not recorded which). The receptors stem from a man aged 18 to 69 in good health.

This clonotype counts as medium-sized by frequency. V is TRBV10-3 and J is TRBJ2-3; TCRdb reports TRBD2, a call that lacks DNA to check it against. The CDR3 consists of 19 residues. The germline V gene has CDR1 ENHRY and CDR2 SYGVKD. Here the CDR3 reads CAISEPVTTSGDPTDTQYF.

CDR3 residues: CASLDNGGVETQYF. V usage is TRBV2 and J usage is TRBJ2-5; TCRdb's D call, TRBD1, is unchecked because there is no DNA. The germline gives CDR1 SNHLY, CDR2 FYNNEI. There are 14 residues in the CDR3.

The rearrangement uses TRBV10-3 and TRBJ2-3; TCRdb's D call, TRBD1, is unchecked because there is no DNA. The CDR3 has 16 amino acids. Germline V gene sequence: CDR1 ENHRY, CDR2 SYGVKD. Here the CDR3 reads CAISPHPTSGTDTQYF.

The V gene is TRBV7-9, the J gene TRBJ1-3; TCRdb returns TRBD1, unconfirmable since there is no DNA. Looked up from germline, CDR1 is SEHNR and CDR2 is FQNEAQ (reference sequence). The CDR3 has 15 amino acids. Here the CDR3 reads CASSLAEGPGNTIYF.

The chain carries TRBV7-3 and TRBJ1-1; TCRdb selects TRBD1, and the lack of DNA leaves this call unchecked. From germline, CDR1 is SGHTA and CDR2 FQGTGA. The CDR3 totals 16 residues. CDR3 in amino acids: CASSLTPSTGTKEAFF. Variable domain in full (rest from reference TRBV7-3 and TRBJ1-1): GAGVSQTPSNKVTEKGKYVELRCDPISGHTALYWYRQSLGQGPEFLIYFQGTGAADDSGLPNDRFFAVRPEGSVSTLKIQRTERGDSAVYLCASSLTPSTGTKEAFFGQGTRLTVV.

The chain is built from TRBV4-1 and TRBJ1-5; TCRdb names TRBD1, which stays unverified in the absence of DNA. This CDR3 region has 17 residues. Germline CDR1 reads MGHRA; CDR2 reads YSYEKL. CDR3 protein: CASSQLSGGIGNQPQHF.

This chain links TRBV10-3 with TRBJ2-3; TCRdb returns TRBD2, unconfirmable since there is no DNA. Germline-derived CDR1 and CDR2 are ENHRY and SYGVKD. This CDR3 spans 16 amino acids. CDR3 region: CAISPTSGTWRNTQYF.

The chain employs TRBV6-6 and TRBJ2-5; TCRdb gives TRBD1 as the D gene, but with no DNA this cannot be confirmed. Per the germline V gene, CDR1 is MNHNY and CDR2 is SVGAGI (reference sequence). This CDR3 contains 13 residues. This CDR3 is CASSRGQGETQYF.

The rearrangement joins TRBV20-1 to TRBJ2-1; TCRdb's D gene call, TRBD2, goes unchecked for lack of DNA. The CDR3 length is 16 residues. Germline assignment: CDR1 DFQATT and CDR2 SNEGSKA (reference sequence). The CDR3 loop is CSARAPGLAAYNEQFF.

The chain recombines TRBV7-2 with TRBJ1-5. The CDR3 is 14 amino acids. CDR1 and CDR2 (germline): SGHTA, FQGNSA. CDR3 region: CASSLAGFGQPQHF.

The chain uses TRBV29-1 and TRBJ2-1. This CDR3 has 15 amino acids. Germline values: CDR1 SQVTM, CDR2 ANQGSEA. CDR3 sequence reads: CSVGKTGISYNEQFF.

The chain joins TRBV7-9 to TRBJ2-7. This CDR3 comprises 14 residues. The germline V gene encodes CDR1 SEHNR and CDR2 FQNEAQ (reference sequence). The CDR3: CASSLVREPYEQYF.

This rearrangement joins TRBV11-2 to TRBJ1-2. This CDR3 spans 14 amino acids. CDR1 is SGHAT and CDR2 is FQNNGV in the germline V gene. The CDR3 sequence is CASSLRGRNYGYTF.

The CDR3 sequence is CASSLALGSGSSYEQYF. This chain connects TRBV7-6 to TRBJ2-7; checking the TCRdb D call of TRBD2 is not possible without DNA. From germline, CDR1 is SGHVS and CDR2 FNYEAQ. The CDR3 is 17 amino acids.

The chain recombines TRBV20-1 with TRBJ2-5; TCRdb's D call of TRBD2 is untestable without DNA. Germline V gene data show CDR1 as DFQATT and CDR2 as SNEGSKA (reference sequence). CDR3 size: 14 residues. The CDR3 is CSARDWLALETQYF.

V and J are TRBV7-9 and TRBJ1-2; without DNA, the TCRdb call of TRBD1 cannot be checked. Germline CDR1 SEHNR, CDR2 FQNEAQ (reference sequence). There are 13 residues in the CDR3. CDR3 loop: CASSLKQGSGYTF.

The chain uses TRBV6-2 or TRBV6-3 and TRBJ2-2. The CDR3 loop spans 16 amino acids. Germline CDR1 and CDR2: MNHEY and SVGEGT. This CDR3 reads CASSILGQENTGELFF.

V is TRBV7-8 and J is TRBJ2-3; with no DNA, the TCRdb D assignment of TRBD2 cannot be verified. The CDR3 has 17 amino acids. From germline, CDR1 is SGHVS and CDR2 FQNEAQ. CDR3: CASSLALAGGNTDTQYF.